Below, one T cell receptor (beta chain) is given with its context. The V end was cut by 5 bases, the J end by 6 bases, with 16 bases between. Germline V gene data show CDR1 as LNHDA and CDR2 as SQIVND (reference sequence). The CDR3 contains 14 residues. These data come from a study of control samples from healthy donors and cancer patients. Profiling relied on immunoSEQ multiplex PCR, and the TCRdb table lists in-frame clones only, not all of them. The sample comprises about 150,000 clones, roughly 94% of which are singletons, and around 6.1% rests with the top ten. The receptor's source is a man aged 40-55 years in good health. The rearrangement links TRBV19 to TRBJ1-2, with D tentatively TRBD1 (6 bases). What was sequenced was blood. CDR3 in amino acids: CASSAGRRGDGYTF. The DNA of the CDR3 is TGTGCCAGTAGTGCGGGACGGAGGGGGGATGGCTACACCTTC.